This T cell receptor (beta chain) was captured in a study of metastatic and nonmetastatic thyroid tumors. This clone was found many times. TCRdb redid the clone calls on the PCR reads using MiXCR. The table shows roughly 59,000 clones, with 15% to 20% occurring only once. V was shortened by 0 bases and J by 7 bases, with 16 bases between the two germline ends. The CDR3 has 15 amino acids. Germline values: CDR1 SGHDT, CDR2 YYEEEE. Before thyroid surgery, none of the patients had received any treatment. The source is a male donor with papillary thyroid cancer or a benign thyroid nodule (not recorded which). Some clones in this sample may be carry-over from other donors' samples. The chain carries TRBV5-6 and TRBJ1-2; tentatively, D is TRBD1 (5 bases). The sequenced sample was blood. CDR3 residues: CASSLAYGGIGGYTF. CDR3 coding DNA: TGTGCCAGCAGCTTGGCCTACGGGGGTATAGGTGGCTACACCTTC.